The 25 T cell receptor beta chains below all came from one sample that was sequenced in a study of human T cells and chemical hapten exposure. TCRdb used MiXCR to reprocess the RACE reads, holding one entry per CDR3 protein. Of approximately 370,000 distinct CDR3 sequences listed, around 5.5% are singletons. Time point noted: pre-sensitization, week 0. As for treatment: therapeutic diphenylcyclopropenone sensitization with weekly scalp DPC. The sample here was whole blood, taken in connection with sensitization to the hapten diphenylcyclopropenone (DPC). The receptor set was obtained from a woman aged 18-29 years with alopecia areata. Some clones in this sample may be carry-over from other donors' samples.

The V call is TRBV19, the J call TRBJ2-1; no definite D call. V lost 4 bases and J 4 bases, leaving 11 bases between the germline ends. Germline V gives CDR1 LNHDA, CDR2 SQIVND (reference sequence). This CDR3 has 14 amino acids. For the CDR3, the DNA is TGTGCCAGTAGTACCGATGTACCTTACAATGAGCAGTTCTTC. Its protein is CASSTDVPYNEQFF.

The CDR3 reads CAISEAGTYEQYF. The CDR3 nucleotides read TGTGCCATCAGTGAGGCAGGGACCTACGAGCAGTACTTC. The chain has TRBV10-3 and TRBJ2-7, with D tentatively TRBD1 (5 bases). Germline V gene lookup returns CDR1 ENHRY and CDR2 SYGVKD. Trimming removed 2 bases at V and 2 bases at J, with 7 bases between. This CDR3 spans 13 amino acids.

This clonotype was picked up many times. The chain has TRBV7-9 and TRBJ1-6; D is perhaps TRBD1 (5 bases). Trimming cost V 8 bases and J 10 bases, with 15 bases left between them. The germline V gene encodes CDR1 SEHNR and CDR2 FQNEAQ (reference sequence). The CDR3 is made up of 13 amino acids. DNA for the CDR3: TGTGCCAGCTCAGGGCAGGGAGGATCACCCCTCCACTTT. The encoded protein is CASSGQGGSPLHF.

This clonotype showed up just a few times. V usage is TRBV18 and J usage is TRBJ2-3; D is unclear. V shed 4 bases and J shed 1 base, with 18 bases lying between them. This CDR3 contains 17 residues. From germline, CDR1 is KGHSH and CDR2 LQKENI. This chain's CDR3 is CASSLLTSLEGTDTQYF. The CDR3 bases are TGTGCCAGCTCACTCCTGACATCCCTTGAGGGCACAGATACGCAGTATTTT. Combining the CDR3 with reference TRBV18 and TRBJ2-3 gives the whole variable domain NAGVMQNPRHLVRRRGQEARLRCSPMKGHSHVYWYRQLPEEGLKFMVYLQKENIIDESGMPKERFSAEFPKEGPSILRIQQVVRGDSAAYFCASSLLTSLEGTDTQYFGPGTRLTVL.

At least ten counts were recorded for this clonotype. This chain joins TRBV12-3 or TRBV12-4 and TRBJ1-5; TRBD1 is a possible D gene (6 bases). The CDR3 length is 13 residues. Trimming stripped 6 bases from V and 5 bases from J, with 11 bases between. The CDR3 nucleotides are TGTGCCAGCAGCTGGACAGTTGATCAGCCCCAGCATTTT. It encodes CASSWTVDQPQHF.

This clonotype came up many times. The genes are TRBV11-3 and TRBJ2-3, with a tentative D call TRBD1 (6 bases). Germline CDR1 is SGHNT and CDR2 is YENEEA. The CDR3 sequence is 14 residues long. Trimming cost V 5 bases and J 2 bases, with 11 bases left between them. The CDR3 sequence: CASSHTGTTDTQYF. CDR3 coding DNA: TGTGCCAGCAGCCACACAGGGACCACAGATACGCAGTATTTT.

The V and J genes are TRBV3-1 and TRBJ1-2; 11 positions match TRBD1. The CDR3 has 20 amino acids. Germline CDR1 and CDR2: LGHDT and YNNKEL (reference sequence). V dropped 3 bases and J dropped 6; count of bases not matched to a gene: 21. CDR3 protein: CASSQSAIRDRGDSSDGYTF. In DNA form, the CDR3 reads TGTGCCAGCAGCCAGTCAGCGATCCGGGACAGGGGGGACTCGTCGGATGGCTACACCTTC.

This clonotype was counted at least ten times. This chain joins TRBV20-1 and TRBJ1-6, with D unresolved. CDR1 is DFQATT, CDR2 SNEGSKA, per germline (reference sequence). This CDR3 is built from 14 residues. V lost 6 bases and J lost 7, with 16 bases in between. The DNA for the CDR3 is TGCAGTGCCACGTCCGGACTGCCCAATTCACCCCTCCACTTT. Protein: CSATSGLPNSPLHF.

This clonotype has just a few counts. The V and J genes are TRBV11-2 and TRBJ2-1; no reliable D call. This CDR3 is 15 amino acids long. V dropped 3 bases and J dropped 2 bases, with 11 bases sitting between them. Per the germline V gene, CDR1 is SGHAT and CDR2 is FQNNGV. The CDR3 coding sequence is TGTGCCAGCAGCTTTTTGGCGGACCCCTACAATGAGCAGTTCTTC. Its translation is CASSFLADPYNEQFF.

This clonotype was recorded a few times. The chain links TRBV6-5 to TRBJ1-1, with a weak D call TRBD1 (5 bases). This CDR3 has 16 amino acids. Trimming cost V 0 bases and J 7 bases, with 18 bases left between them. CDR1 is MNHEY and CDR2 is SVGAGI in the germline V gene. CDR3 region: CASSYSILRGAGEAFF. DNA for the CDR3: TGTGCCAGCAGTTACTCGATTTTAAGAGGGGCTGGTGAAGCTTTCTTT.

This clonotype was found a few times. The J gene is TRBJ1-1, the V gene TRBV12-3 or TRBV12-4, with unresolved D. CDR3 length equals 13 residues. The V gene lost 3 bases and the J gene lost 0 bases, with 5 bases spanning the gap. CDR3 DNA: TGTGCCAGCAGTTTTCTATTGAACACTGAAGCTTTCTTT. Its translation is CASSFLLNTEAFF.

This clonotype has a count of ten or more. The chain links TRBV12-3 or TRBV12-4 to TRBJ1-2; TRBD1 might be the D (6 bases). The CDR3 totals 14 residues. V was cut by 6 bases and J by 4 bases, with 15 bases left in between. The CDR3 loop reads CASSRDGGPYGYTF. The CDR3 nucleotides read TGTGCCAGCAGCCGGGACGGGGGCCCCTATGGCTACACCTTC.

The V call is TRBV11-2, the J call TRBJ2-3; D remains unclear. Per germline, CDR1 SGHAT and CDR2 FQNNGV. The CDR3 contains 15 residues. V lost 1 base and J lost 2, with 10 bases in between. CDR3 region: CASSLGPIPTDTQYF. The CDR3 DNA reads TGTGCCAGCAGCTTAGGGCCCATCCCCACAGATACGCAGTATTTT.

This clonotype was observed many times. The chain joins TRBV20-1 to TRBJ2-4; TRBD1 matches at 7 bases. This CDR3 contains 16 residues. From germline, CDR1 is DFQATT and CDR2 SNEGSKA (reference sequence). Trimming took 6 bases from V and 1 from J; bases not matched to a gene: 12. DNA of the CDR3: TGCAGTGCCTTCCACAGGGGAGAATACGCCAAAAACATTCAGTACTTC. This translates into CSAFHRGEYAKNIQYF.

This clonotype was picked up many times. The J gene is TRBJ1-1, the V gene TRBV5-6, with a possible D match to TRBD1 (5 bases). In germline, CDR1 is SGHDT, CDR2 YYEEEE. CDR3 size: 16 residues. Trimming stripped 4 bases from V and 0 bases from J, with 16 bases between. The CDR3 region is CASSIFTTGLNTEAFF. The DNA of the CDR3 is TGTGCCAGCAGCATTTTTACCACAGGTTTGAACACTGAAGCTTTCTTT.

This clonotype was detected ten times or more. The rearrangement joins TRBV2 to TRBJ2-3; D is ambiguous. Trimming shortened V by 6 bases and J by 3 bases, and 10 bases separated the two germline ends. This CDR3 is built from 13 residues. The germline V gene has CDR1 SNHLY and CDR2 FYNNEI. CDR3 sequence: CASSWPPTDTQYF. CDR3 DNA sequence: TGTGCCAGCAGCTGGCCGCCGACAGATACGCAGTATTTT. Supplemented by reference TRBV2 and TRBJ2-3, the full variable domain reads EPEVTQTPSHQVTQMGQEVILRCVPISNHLYFYWYRQILGQKVEFLVSFYNNEISEKSEIFDDQFSVERPDGSNFTLKIRSTKLEDSAMYFCASSWPPTDTQYFGPGTRLTVL.

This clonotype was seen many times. Here the CDR3 reads CASSLGRPPPYNEQFF. CDR3 nucleotide sequence: TGTGCCAGCAGTTTAGGCCGGCCCCCCCCCTACAATGAGCAGTTCTTC. The chain combines TRBV12-3 or TRBV12-4 with TRBJ2-1; D is unclear. Trimming cost V 1 base and J 2 bases, with 12 bases left between them. The CDR3 consists of 16 residues.

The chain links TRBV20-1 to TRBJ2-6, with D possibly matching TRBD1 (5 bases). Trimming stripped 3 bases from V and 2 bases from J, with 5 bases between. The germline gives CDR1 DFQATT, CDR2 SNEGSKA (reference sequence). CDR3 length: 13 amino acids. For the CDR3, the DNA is TGCAGTGCTAGCAGGGCTGGGGCCAACGTCCTGACTTTC. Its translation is CSASRAGANVLTF.

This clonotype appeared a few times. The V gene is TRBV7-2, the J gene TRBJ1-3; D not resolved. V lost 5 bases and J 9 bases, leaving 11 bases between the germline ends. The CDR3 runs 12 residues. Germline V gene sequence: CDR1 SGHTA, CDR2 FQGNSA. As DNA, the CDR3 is TGTGCCAGCAGCCGGCAATGGAGCACCATATATTTT. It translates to CASSRQWSTIYF.

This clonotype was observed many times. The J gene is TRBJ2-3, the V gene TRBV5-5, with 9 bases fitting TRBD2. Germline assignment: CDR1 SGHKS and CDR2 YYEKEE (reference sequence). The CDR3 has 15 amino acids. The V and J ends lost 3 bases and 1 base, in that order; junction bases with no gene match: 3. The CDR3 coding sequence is TGTGCCAGCAGCTCCTGGACTAGCGGCACAGATACGCAGTATTTT. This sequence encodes CASSSWTSGTDTQYF.

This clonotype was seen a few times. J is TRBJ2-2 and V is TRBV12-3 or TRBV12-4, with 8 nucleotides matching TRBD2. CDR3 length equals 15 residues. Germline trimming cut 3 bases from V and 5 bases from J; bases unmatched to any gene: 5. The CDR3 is CASSFGTSLTGELFF. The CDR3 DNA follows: TGTGCCAGCAGTTTTGGGACTAGTTTAACCGGGGAGCTGTTTTTT.

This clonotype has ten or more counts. CDR3 amino acids: CASSPGMMTYEQYF. The CDR3 DNA reads as TGTGCCAGCAGTCCTGGGATGATGACCTACGAGCAGTACTTC. J is TRBJ2-7 and V is TRBV12-3 or TRBV12-4; D gene uncertain. V was cut by 5 bases and J by 2 bases, with 13 bases left in between. The CDR3 runs 14 residues.

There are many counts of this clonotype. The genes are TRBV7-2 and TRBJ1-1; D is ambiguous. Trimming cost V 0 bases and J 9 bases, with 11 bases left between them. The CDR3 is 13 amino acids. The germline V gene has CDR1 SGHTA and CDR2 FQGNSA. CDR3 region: CASSLAPPDQAFF. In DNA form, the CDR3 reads TGTGCCAGCAGCTTAGCTCCCCCTGACCAAGCTTTCTTT. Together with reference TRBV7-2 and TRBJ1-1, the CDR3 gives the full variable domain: GAGVSQSPSNKVTEKGKDVELRCDPISGHTALYWYRQSLGQGLEFLIYFQGNSAPDKSGLPSDRFSAERTGGSVSTLTIQRTQQEDSAVYLCASSLAPPDQAFFGQGTRLTVV.

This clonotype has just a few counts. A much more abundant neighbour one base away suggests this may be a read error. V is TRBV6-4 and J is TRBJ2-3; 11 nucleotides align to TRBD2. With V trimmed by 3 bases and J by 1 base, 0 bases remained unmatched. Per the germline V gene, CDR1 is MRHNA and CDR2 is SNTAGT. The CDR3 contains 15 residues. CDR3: CASSEGLAGTDTQYF. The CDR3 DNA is TGTGCCAGCAGTGAGGGACTAGCGGGCACAGATACGCAGTATTTT.

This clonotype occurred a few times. The CDR3 reads CASRTISTDTQYF. The CDR3 DNA follows: TGTGCCAGCAGGACAATCAGCACAGATACGCAGTATTTT. The chain links TRBV6-5 to TRBJ2-3; D is unresolved. Trimming removed 6 bases at V and 0 bases at J, with 7 bases between. The CDR3 consists of 13 residues. The germline V gene has CDR1 MNHEY and CDR2 SVGAGI.